One sample yielded the 5 T cell receptor beta chains listed below, sequenced in a study of blood T cell repertoires in COVID-19. Repertoires were generated with immunoSEQ multiplex PCR, while TCRdb's copy carries only in-frame clones and drops some. The table shows roughly 90,000 clones, with around nine tenths occurring only once. The specimen was peripheral blood. The receptors come from a man aged 50 to 60 with acute or convalescent COVID-19.

The genes are TRBV19 and TRBJ1-5; the D is unclear. CDR1 LNHDA and CDR2 SQIVND come from the germline V gene (reference sequence). The CDR3 extends over 13 amino acids. Trimming removed 8 bases at V and 11 bases at J, with 19 bases between. In DNA, the CDR3 is TGTGCCAGTGCTATTGGCTCGGCCGGGACCCAGCATTTT. Its protein is CASAIGSAGTQHF.

This rearrangement joins TRBV11-2 to TRBJ2-5; 8 nucleotides line up with TRBD2. There are 14 residues in the CDR3. Trimming at V came to 5 bases and at J to 1 base, leaving 3 bases not matched to a gene. Germline V gene sequence: CDR1 SGHAT, CDR2 FQNNGV. The DNA for the CDR3 is TGTGCCAGCAGCCGTAGCGGGATCCAAGAGACCCAGTACTTC. Protein: CASSRSGIQETQYF.

The genes are TRBV2 and TRBJ2-1; 10 nucleotides agree with TRBD2. The V and J ends lost 2 bases and 9 bases, in that order; junction bases with no gene match: 7. Germline V gene data show CDR1 as SNHLY and CDR2 as FYNNEI. This CDR3 has 15 residues. CDR3 bases: TGTGCCAGCAGTGAAAGAAGCGGGAGGGGCGGTGAGCAGTTCTTC. Its protein is CASSERSGRGGEQFF.

This clone occurred once. The chain uses TRBV7-8 and TRBJ2-3; 7 bases are shared with TRBD1. The CDR3 has 15 amino acids. Germline CDR1 reads SGHVS; CDR2 reads FQNEAQ. V lost 3 bases to trimming and J lost 4 bases; unmatched junction nucleotides: 7. The CDR3 spells CASSFYRGKADTQYF. Written as DNA, the CDR3 is TGTGCCAGCAGCTTTTACAGGGGAAAGGCAGATACGCAGTATTTT.

The chain carries TRBV9 and TRBJ2-7; TRBD2 is a possible D gene (5 bases). The CDR3 runs 14 residues. V lost 3 bases and J 4 bases, leaving 14 bases between the germline ends. CDR1 is SGDLS, CDR2 YYNGEE, per germline. DNA of the CDR3: TGTGCCAGCAGCGCTAGCAGCGTGGGGTACGAGCAGTACTTC. Translating gives CASSASSVGYEQYF.